This T cell receptor beta chain was sequenced in a study of radiation and T cells in renal cell carcinoma. This clone was seen only a few times. The CDR3 loop spans 14 amino acids. Between the trimmed V and J ends, which lost 0 bases and 1 base, there was a span of 6 bases. CDR1 is SGHRS, CDR2 YFSETQ, per germline. Stated time point: blood 4 weeks post-SBRT, at nephrectomy. Treatment given: 15 Gy SBRT to primary tumor, nephrectomy 4 weeks later. Measured with immunoSEQ multiplex PCR; TCRdb has only the in-frame clones, and not every one. This repertoire shows fewer than 80,000 clones, roughly 80% found once; its top ten account for roughly 2.2%.

The material sequenced was blood, taken from a patient whose treatment included radiotherapy and nephrectomy. The chain couples TRBV5-1 to TRBJ2-3, with D possibly TRBD1 on 5 matching bases. The sequence derives from a woman in her sixties or seventies with renal cell carcinoma. The DNA of the CDR3 is TGCGCCAGCAGCTTGGACAGGCGCACAGATACGCAGTATTTT. It translates to CASSLDRRTDTQYF. The full variable domain, its missing parts supplied by reference TRBV5-1 and TRBJ2-3, is KAGVTQTPRYLIKTRGQQVTLSCSPISGHRSVSWYQQTPGQGLQFLFEYFSETQRNKGNFPGRFSGRQFSNSRSEMNVSTLELGDSALYLCASSLDRRTDTQYFGPGTRLTVL.